Following are 23 T cell receptor beta chains from one sample sequenced in a study of CD8 T cells in Susac syndrome. Random hexamers were used to reverse transcribe an amount of about 0.5 to 1 ug RNA. TCRdb passed the immunoSEQ multiplex PCR reads through MiXCR, listing each CDR3 protein once. The data contain around 80,000 distinct CDR3 sequences, approximately 94% of them singletons. Material for sequencing was CD8+ T cells from PBMCs. Receptors originate from a human donor with Susac syndrome.

The chain has TRBV15 and TRBJ2-3, with 10 bases identical to TRBD2. This CDR3 is 15 amino acids long. The V gene's germline CDR1 is LNHNV and CDR2 YYDKDF (reference sequence). V dropped 3 bases and J dropped 4; count of bases not matched to a gene: 4. The CDR3 reads CATSSSSGGADTQYF. DNA for the CDR3: TGTGCCACCAGCAGCTCAAGCGGGGGGGCAGATACGCAGTATTTT.

This clonotype was detected only once. The rearrangement links TRBV24-1 to TRBJ2-3, with D possibly being TRBD2 (7 bases). The CDR3 has 16 amino acids. Germline lookup yields CDR1 KGHDR and CDR2 SFDVKD. V dropped 1 base and J dropped 2 bases, with 12 bases sitting between them. CDR3 region: CATSDLSGGHTDTQYF. CDR3 nucleotides: TGTGCCACCAGTGATTTATCCGGGGGGCACACAGATACGCAGTATTTT.

The chain carries TRBV24-1 and TRBJ2-5, with 9 bases that match TRBD1. Germline values: CDR1 KGHDR, CDR2 SFDVKD. This CDR3 is built from 16 residues. Trimming removed 3 bases from V and 4 bases from J; junction bases left unmatched: 8. The CDR3 DNA reads TGTGCCACCAGTGATCCGGGACAGGGAGAAGGAGAGACCCAGTACTTC. Its protein is CATSDPGQGEGETQYF.

The J gene is TRBJ2-7, the V gene TRBV20-1, with 7 bases aligning to TRBD1. The CDR3 is 13 amino acids. J was trimmed by 1 base and V by 1 base; bases with no gene match: 1. The germline V gene encodes CDR1 DFQATT and CDR2 SNEGSKA (reference sequence). The CDR3 region has the DNA TGCAGTGCTAGAGGACAGGGTTCCTACGAGCAGTACTTC. It encodes CSARGQGSYEQYF.

This chain joins TRBV6-2 or TRBV6-3 and TRBJ2-7; 7 bases line up with TRBD1. The J segment lost 2 bases and the V segment lost 8 bases, leaving 3 bases of the junction unmatched. CDR1 is MNHEY, CDR2 SVGEGT, per germline. This CDR3 has 12 residues. As DNA, the CDR3 is TGTGCCAGCGAGGGGGCCACCTACGAGCAGTACTTC. Amino acid sequence: CASEGATYEQYF.

The rearrangement links TRBV10-3 to TRBJ2-6; no definite D call. The germline gives CDR1 ENHRY, CDR2 SYGVKD. The CDR3 sequence is 13 residues long. V was trimmed by 8 bases and J by 1 base, leaving 6 bases between them. The CDR3 region has the DNA TGTGCCATCCTGGGGTCTGGGGCCAACGTCCTGACTTTC. Residues: CAILGSGANVLTF.

The genes are TRBV7-2 and TRBJ2-7, with 7 bases that match TRBD1. CDR1 SGHTA and CDR2 FQGNSA come from the germline V gene. This CDR3 contains 14 residues. J gave up 1 base and V 3 bases, and 3 bases lay outside the gene matches. The chain's CDR3 is CASSFTGQSYEQYF. The CDR3, as DNA: TGTGCCAGCAGCTTTACGGGACAGTCCTACGAGCAGTACTTC. Full variable domain (rest looked up from reference TRBV7-2 and TRBJ2-7): GAGVSQSPSNKVTEKGKDVELRCDPISGHTALYWYRQSLGQGLEFLIYFQGNSAPDKSGLPSDRFSAERTGGSVSTLTIQRTQQEDSAVYLCASSFTGQSYEQYFGPGTRLTVT.

V is TRBV12-3 or TRBV12-4 and J is TRBJ2-4, with 7 bases aligning to TRBD1. The CDR3 runs to 15 residues. Trimming at V came to 7 bases and at J to 1 base, leaving 7 bases not matched to a gene. CDR3 in amino acids: CASTDRVGAKNIQYF. DNA for the CDR3: TGTGCCAGCACCGACAGGGTCGGTGCCAAAAACATTCAGTACTTC.

The chain has TRBV30 and TRBJ2-2; TRBD1 aligns across 8 bases. Germline values: CDR1 GTSNPN, CDR2 SVGIG (reference sequence). The junction had 9 bases not matched to a gene; V was cut back by 3 bases and J by 6 bases. The CDR3 sequence is 15 residues long. The CDR3 sequence is CAWRGTPDRAGELFF. CDR3 DNA sequence: TGTGCCTGGAGAGGTACTCCGGACAGGGCCGGGGAGCTGTTTTTT.

This clonotype was recorded once. This rearrangement joins TRBV28 to TRBJ2-3; the match to TRBD2 covers 8 bases. This CDR3 is built from 14 residues. After removal of 3 bases from V and 4 bases from J, the junction contained 3 bases not matched to a gene. Germline values: CDR1 MDHEN, CDR2 SYDVKM. CDR3: CASSLGTRPDTQYF. The CDR3 coding sequence is TGTGCCAGCAGTTTGGGGACTAGACCAGATACGCAGTATTTT.

This clonotype was counted once. This chain connects TRBV20-1 to TRBJ2-2, with D perhaps TRBD2 (6 bases). This CDR3 has 15 residues. Trimming removed 2 bases from V and 0 bases from J, with 10 bases in between. CDR1 and CDR2 from the germline V gene are DFQATT and SNEGSKA (reference sequence). The CDR3 DNA reads TGCAGTGCTAGAACCCGGGGGTCGAACACCGGGGAGCTGTTTTTT. Its translation is CSARTRGSNTGELFF.

The V call is TRBV20-1, the J call TRBJ2-3, with 10 bases aligning to TRBD2. The germline V gene has CDR1 DFQATT and CDR2 SNEGSKA (reference sequence). The CDR3 runs 16 residues. V lost 0 bases, J lost 8 bases, and 11 bases stayed unmatched. The CDR3 DNA sequence: TGCAGTGCTAGAGATCCTAGCGGGGGATTCTTAGGTACGCAGTATTTT. Translation: CSARDPSGGFLGTQYF.

V is TRBV24-1 and J is TRBJ2-1, with TRBD2 matching over 11 bases. Losses at the gene ends were 5 bases for V and 5 bases for J; bases not matched to a gene: 4. The germline V gene encodes CDR1 KGHDR and CDR2 SFDVKD. This CDR3 is built from 15 residues. CDR3 nucleotides: TGTGCCACCAGTGCCGTAGCGGGGGGGCACAATGAGCAGTTCTTC. Protein product: CATSAVAGGHNEQFF.

The chain employs TRBV9 and TRBJ2-7; D unclear. In germline, CDR1 is SGDLS, CDR2 YYNGEE. CDR3 size: 11 residues. With 7 bases removed from V and 7 bases from J, the gap between germline ends came to 12 bases. The CDR3 here is CASGPRGEQYF. Here the CDR3 DNA reads TGTGCCAGCGGGCCTCGTGGGGAGCAGTACTTC.

On this clonotype: At one end the junction does not follow the germline gene, possibly because of a read error. The V gene is TRBV4-3, the J gene TRBJ1-1; D may be TRBD1 (5 bases). The length of the CDR3 is 15 residues. The germline V gene has CDR1 LGHNA and CDR2 YSLEER. CDR3 sequence reads: CASSQDGGVNTEAFF. The CDR3 nucleotides read TGCGCCAGCAGCCAAGACGGGGGAGTGAATACTGAAGCTTTCTTT.

This CDR3 reads CASSLRTSGLYNEQFF. The DNA for the CDR3 is TGTGCCAGCAGCCTCCGGACTAGCGGGCTCTACAATGAGCAGTTCTTC. The genes are TRBV3-1 and TRBJ2-1; TRBD2 aligns across 11 bases. CDR3 length: 16 amino acids. CDR1 is LGHDT and CDR2 is YNNKEL in the germline V gene (reference sequence). V shed 4 bases and J 3 bases; nucleotides not matched to a gene: 5.

This chain uses TRBV12-3 or TRBV12-4 with TRBJ1-5; D unresolved. The length of the CDR3 is 13 residues. V lost 5 bases and J 3 bases, leaving 8 bases between the germline ends. The CDR3 spells CASSLDNNQPQHF. In nucleotides, the CDR3 is TGTGCCAGCAGTCTCGACAACAATCAGCCCCAGCATTTT.

The V call is TRBV12-3 or TRBV12-4, the J call TRBJ2-1; D remains unclear. The CDR3 length is 17 residues. Between the trimmed V and J ends, which lost 6 bases and 11 bases, there was a span of 29 bases. CDR3 protein: CASRMSRRERHMEKQFF. For the CDR3, the DNA is TGTGCCAGCAGAATGAGTAGAAGAGAGCGCCACATGGAGAAGCAGTTCTTC.

V usage is TRBV2 and J usage is TRBJ2-5, with D possibly being TRBD2 (7 bases). V was shortened by 0 bases and J by 5 bases, with 19 bases between the two germline ends. From germline, CDR1 is SNHLY and CDR2 FYNNEI. The CDR3 loop spans 17 amino acids. The CDR3 sequence is CASSEAVGGGALETQYF. Here the CDR3 DNA reads TGTGCCAGCAGTGAAGCGGTAGGAGGGGGGGCTTTGGAGACCCAGTACTTC. Based on the CDR3 plus reference TRBV2 and TRBJ2-5, the full variable domain is EPEVTQTPSHQVTQMGQEVILRCVPISNHLYFYWYRQILGQKVEFLVSFYNNEISEKSEIFDDQFSVERPDGSNFTLKIRSTKLEDSAMYFCASSEAVGGGALETQYFGPGTRLLVL.

V gene TRBV20-1 combines with J gene TRBJ1-1, with D uncertain. Germline values: CDR1 DFQATT, CDR2 SNEGSKA (reference sequence). V lost 0 bases and J 3 bases, leaving 8 bases between the germline ends. The CDR3 is 13 residues long. CDR3 amino acids: CSARDPEDTEAFF. CDR3 nucleotide sequence: TGCAGTGCTAGAGATCCGGAGGACACTGAAGCTTTCTTT.

This clonotype came up once. The CDR3 DNA sequence: TGTGCCAGCAGTTTATCCCAGGGAGGTGGCTACACCTTC. Amino acids: CASSLSQGGGYTF. The chain combines TRBV27 with TRBJ1-2; D is perhaps TRBD1 (5 bases). Trimming took off 0 bases at V and 7 bases at J, with 9 bases between the two ends. This CDR3 is built from 13 residues. CDR1 is MNHEY and CDR2 is SMNVEV in the germline V gene (reference sequence).

This clonotype appeared a single time. The chain combines TRBV4-1 with TRBJ2-7, with TRBD2 matching 11 bases. This CDR3 comprises 15 residues. Germline V gives CDR1 MGHRA, CDR2 YSYEKL. V shed 1 base, J shed 7 bases, and the junction held 6 bases outside the gene matches. CDR3 DNA sequence: TGCGCCAGCAGCCAAGTGCTAGCGGGGGGAATGGAGCAGTACTTC. Residues: CASSQVLAGGMEQYF.

This clonotype was observed once. The chain links TRBV7-9 to TRBJ2-7; unclear D gene. The CDR3 consists of 13 residues. V was clipped by 2 bases and J by 2 bases, with 7 bases between them. Germline CDR1 and CDR2: SEHNR and FQNEAQ (reference sequence). CDR3: CASSLQAPYEQYF. As DNA, the CDR3 is TGTGCCAGCAGCTTACAGGCCCCCTACGAGCAGTACTTC.